This T cell receptor beta chain appears in the sequencing data of a study of T cells after yellow fever vaccination. Background on the study: It was SMART-Seq v4 Ultra Low Input that prepared the fractions with low cell numbers.

Points from the study as a whole: In FACS-sorted repertoires, abundant clonotypes from the bulk population could appear as contaminants. Though weaker, the secondary response peaked faster, on day 5 versus 15.

Per germline, CDR1 MNHEY and CDR2 SVGEGT. V shed 4 bases, J shed 8 bases, and the junction held 8 bases outside the gene matches. The CDR3 sequence is 15 residues long. TCRdb independently ran MiXCR on the 5' RACE reads; one entry per CDR3 protein. The sample records some 350,000 distinct CDR3 sequences, under 5% being singletons. This clonotype turned up a few times. Its matching antigen is unknown. This specimen was PBMCs, taken 5 days after the yellow fever booster vaccination. V is TRBV6-2 or TRBV6-3 and J is TRBJ2-1, with 10 bases fitting TRBD1. This clonotype was obtained from a man aged 18 to 35 who received the YFV17D yellow fever vaccine. CDR3 nucleotide sequence: TGTGCCAGCAGTTCTCCGGGACAGGGGCCCGATGAGCAGTTCTTC. It yields the protein CASSSPGQGPDEQFF.